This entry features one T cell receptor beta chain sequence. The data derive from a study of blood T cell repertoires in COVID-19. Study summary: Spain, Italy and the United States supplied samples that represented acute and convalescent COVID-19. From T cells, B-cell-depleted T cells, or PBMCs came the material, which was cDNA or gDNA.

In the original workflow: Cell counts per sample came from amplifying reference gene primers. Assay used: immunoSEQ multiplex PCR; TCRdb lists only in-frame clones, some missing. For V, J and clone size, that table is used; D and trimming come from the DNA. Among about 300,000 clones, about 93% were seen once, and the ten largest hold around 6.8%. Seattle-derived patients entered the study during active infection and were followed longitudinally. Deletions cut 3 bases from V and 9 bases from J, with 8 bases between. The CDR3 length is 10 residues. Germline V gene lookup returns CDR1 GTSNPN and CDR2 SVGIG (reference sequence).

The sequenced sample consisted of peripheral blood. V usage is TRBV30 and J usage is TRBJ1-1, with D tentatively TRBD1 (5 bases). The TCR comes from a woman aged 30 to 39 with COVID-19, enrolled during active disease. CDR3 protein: CAWRQGKAFF. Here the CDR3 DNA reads TGTGCCTGGAGGCAGGGTAAAGCTTTCTTT. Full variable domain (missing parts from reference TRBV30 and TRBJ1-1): SQTIHQWPATLVQPVGSPLSLECTVEGTSNPNLYWYRQAAGRGLQLLFYSVGIGQISSEVPQNLSASRPQDRQFILSSKKLLLSDSGFYLCAWRQGKAFFGQGTRLTVV.